This TCR beta chain was retrieved from a study of blood T cell repertoires in COVID-19. Overall study context: Material from acute and convalescent COVID-19 was sourced from the United States, Italy and Spain.

Trimming took 10 bases from V and 0 from J, leaving 13 bases between them. The CDR3 runs 14 residues. In germline, CDR1 is MNHEY, CDR2 SMNVEV (reference sequence). Per the authors' pipeline: Estimation of nucleated cell counts relied on the amplification of reference gene primers. Sequenced by immunoSEQ multiplex PCR; TCRdb stores in-frame clones only, minus some. V and J calls plus clone size are reproduced from that table; the DNA served to infer D and trimming. The data contain about 200,000 clones, around 86% of them singletons. The gene calls are TRBV27 and TRBJ2-1; D remains ambiguous. The sample taken for sequencing was peripheral blood. The receptor's source is a man between 60 and 75 years old with acute or convalescent COVID-19. The DNA of the CDR3 is TGTGCCACCTCCAACATCCTCTCCTACAATGAGCAGTTCTTC. Protein: CATSNILSYNEQFF.